Only a few counts were recorded for the clone carrying this T cell receptor beta chain. Antigen specificity is unknown. The sample belongs to a study of T cells in Graves' hyperthyroidism and ophthalmopathy. Study-level results: Before onset, ophthalmopathy was predicted by the model a median approximately 6.5 months earlier.

Graves' hyperthyroidism qualified as stable when ophthalmopathy did not progress within 18 months. Germline V lookup: CDR1 DFQATT, CDR2 SNEGSKA (reference sequence). The CDR3 extends over 13 amino acids. V dropped 6 bases and J dropped 8 bases, with 16 bases sitting between them. Amplification yielded TCR beta CDR3 regions, with RNA transcripts as the source. HTBI primers were used for first-round RT-PCR of the TCR CDR3. TCRdb re-called the multiplex PCR reads through MiXCR, storing one row per CDR3 protein. The sample has roughly 570,000 distinct CDR3 sequences; around 16% are singletons. The TCR sequence derives from a woman aged 25 to 39 with Graves' hyperthyroidism. Sequences were obtained from blood. The chain combines TRBV20-1 with TRBJ2-2, with a tentative D call TRBD1 (8 bases). CDR3 amino acids: CSATDRGGGELFF. The DNA for the CDR3 is TGCAGTGCGACCGACAGGGGAGGGGGGGAGCTGTTTTTT.